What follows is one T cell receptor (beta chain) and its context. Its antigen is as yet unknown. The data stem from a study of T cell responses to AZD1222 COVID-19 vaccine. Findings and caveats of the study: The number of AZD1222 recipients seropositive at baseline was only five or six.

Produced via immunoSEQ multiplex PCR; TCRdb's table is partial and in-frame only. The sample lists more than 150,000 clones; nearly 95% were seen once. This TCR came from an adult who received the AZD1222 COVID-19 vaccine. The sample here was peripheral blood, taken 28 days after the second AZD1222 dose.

In DNA form, the CDR3 reads TGTGCCACCAGACAGGGGCTCACCGGGGAGCTGTTTTTT. Residues: CATRQGLTGELFF. The gene calls are TRBV24-1 and TRBJ2-2; 7 positions match TRBD1. Trimming cost V 7 bases and J 4 bases; bases outside gene matches: 2. Germline V gives CDR1 KGHDR, CDR2 SFDVKD. CDR3 length: 13 amino acids.